Sequencing of this T cell receptor beta chain was carried out in a study of blood T cell repertoires in COVID-19. Germline-derived CDR1 and CDR2 are GTSNPN and SVGIG (reference sequence). The V and J ends lost 0 bases and 7 bases respectively, with 13 bases between them. This CDR3 spans 14 amino acids. Sequencing was performed with immunoSEQ multiplex PCR; in TCRdb, only in-frame clones are kept and a portion is missing. The data contain about 200,000 clones, approximately 88% of them singletons. This receptor was identified in a woman aged 18-30 years who had recovered from COVID-19. V is TRBV30 and J is TRBJ1-5; perhaps TRBD1 as D (5 bases). The sample taken for sequencing was PBMCs or T cells enriched from blood (not recorded which). The CDR3 DNA reads TGTGCCTGGAGTGTAGGCCAGGGTAGGCAGCCCCAGCATTTT. It yields the protein CAWSVGQGRQPQHF. Full variable domain (missing parts from reference TRBV30 and TRBJ1-5): SQTIHQWPATLVQPVGSPLSLECTVEGTSNPNLYWYRQAAGRGLQLLFYSVGIGQISSEVPQNLSASRPQDRQFILSSKKLLLSDSGFYLCAWSVGQGRQPQHFGDGTRLSIL.